The 12 T cell receptor beta chains in this list originate from one sample, sequenced in a study of identical twins. TCRdb analysed the 5' RACE reads with MiXCR anew, one entry per CDR3 protein. In the table there are under 1 million distinct CDR3 sequences, more than 9% of which are singletons. The sample was also reused in another study, on yellow fever vaccine responses in identical twins.

Sequencing was done on a sample of PBMCs. The source is a woman between 18 and 29 years old in good health.

This chain connects TRBV28 to TRBJ2-1; maybe TRBD2 (5 bases). The CDR3 covers 14 residues. Germline V lookup: CDR1 MDHEN, CDR2 SYDVKM. Trimming shortened V by 6 bases and J by 4 bases, and 13 bases separated the two germline ends. This CDR3 is CASRGSGLYNEQFF. For the CDR3, the DNA is TGTGCCAGCAGGGGAAGCGGCCTTTACAATGAGCAGTTCTTC.

As regards this clonotype: One end of the junction does not line up with germline, which may come from a read error. The V call is TRBV5-1, the J call TRBJ2-2; D is perhaps TRBD2 (6 bases). CDR1 and CDR2 (germline): SGHRS, YFSETQ. The CDR3 is 16 residues long. The CDR3 here is CASSSGGTRNTEELFF. The CDR3 nucleotides read TGCGCCAGCAGCTCTGGCGGGACGCGGAACACCGAGGAGCTGTTTTTT. The full variable domain, completed using reference TRBV5-1 and TRBJ2-2, is KAGVTQTPRYLIKTRGQQVTLSCSPISGHRSVSWYQQTPGQGLQFLFEYFSETQRNKGNFPGRFSGRQFSNSRSEMNVSTLELGDSALYLCASSSGGTRNTEELFFGEGSRLTVL.

This clonotype was observed a few times. The chain recombines TRBV28 with TRBJ2-1, with 9 bases that match TRBD2. Germline V gene lookup returns CDR1 MDHEN and CDR2 SYDVKM. Trimming removed 4 bases from V and 4 bases from J; junction bases left unmatched: 8. The CDR3 runs to 16 residues. Here the CDR3 reads CASSSPGAGGYNEQFF. CDR3 DNA sequence: TGTGCCAGCAGTTCCCCCGGAGCGGGAGGTTACAATGAGCAGTTCTTC.

The V call is TRBV16, the J call TRBJ2-7; a possible D gene is TRBD1 (5 bases). This CDR3 spans 15 amino acids. The ends were cut back, 0 bases at V and 5 bases at J, with 14 bases in the middle. CDR1 KGHSY and CDR2 FQNENV come from the germline V gene. CDR3 amino acids: CASSQSWVGVHEQYV. CDR3 coding DNA: TGTGCCAGCAGCCAATCGTGGGTAGGGGTACACGAGCAGTACGTC.

This clonotype was seen a few times. This chain uses TRBV4-1 with TRBJ1-6; D ambiguous. The germline gives CDR1 MGHRA, CDR2 YSYEKL. This CDR3 region has 13 residues. The V end lost 3 bases, the J end lost 9 bases, and 9 bases lay between the germline ends. CDR3 residues: CASSQGTGSPLHF. DNA of the CDR3: TGCGCCAGCAGCCAGGGAACGGGTTCACCCCTCCACTTT.

This chain uses TRBV11-2 with TRBJ2-1, with TRBD2 identical over 10 bases. This CDR3 has 15 residues. Germline V lookup: CDR1 SGHAT, CDR2 FQNNGV. J was trimmed by 5 bases and V by 1 base; bases with no gene match: 2. The CDR3 DNA is TGTGCCAGCAGCTTAGTCGGGACTAGCGACAATGAGCAGTTCTTC. This sequence encodes CASSLVGTSDNEQFF.

This clonotype was detected a few times. DNA for the CDR3: TGTGCCAGCAGTCATCGACTAGCGGGAGCCTATTACGATACGCAGTATTTT. Translation: CASSHRLAGAYYDTQYF. This chain uses TRBV12-3 or TRBV12-4 with TRBJ2-3; 12 nucleotides line up with TRBD2. V lost 5 bases to trimming and J lost 6 bases; unmatched junction nucleotides: 12. The CDR3 is made up of 17 amino acids.

J is TRBJ2-4 and V is TRBV12-3 or TRBV12-4; D remains ambiguous. Trimming left V 7 bases short and J 2 bases short, with 12 bases between. The CDR3 has 14 amino acids. The CDR3 nucleotides read TGTGCCAGCACCCTCTCCGGGCCCAAAAACATTCAGTACTTC. Its protein product is CASTLSGPKNIQYF.

Only a few counts were recorded for this clonotype. The chain uses TRBV14 and TRBJ2-1; 10 bases match TRBD1. The V gene's germline CDR1 is SGHDN and CDR2 FVKESK. This CDR3 is 16 amino acids long. With V trimmed by 4 bases and J by 7 bases, 10 bases remained unmatched. This CDR3 is CASSPKTGGRRNEQFF. For the CDR3, the DNA is TGTGCCAGCAGCCCGAAGACAGGGGGCAGGCGGAATGAGCAGTTCTTC.

The CDR3 protein is CASSQTTGSETSNQPQHF. Written as DNA, the CDR3 is TGTGCCAGCTCACAAACGACAGGGAGTGAGACCAGCAATCAGCCCCAGCATTTT. V usage is TRBV18 and J usage is TRBJ1-5; TRBD1 matches at 7 bases. The CDR3 is made up of 18 amino acids. The germline CDR1 and CDR2 sequences are KGHSH and LQKENI. J was trimmed by 1 base and V by 4 bases; bases with no gene match: 13.

This chain connects TRBV13 to TRBJ2-7; the match to TRBD1 covers 10 bases. The germline V gene has CDR1 PRHDT and CDR2 FYEKMQ (reference sequence). The CDR3 has 18 residues. V shed 4 bases and J 1 base; nucleotides not matched to a gene: 13. CDR3 region: CASSYIFRGQGGSYEQYF. In nucleotides, the CDR3 is TGTGCCAGCAGCTACATCTTCAGAGGACAGGGGGGATCCTACGAGCAGTACTTC.

Only a few counts were recorded for this clonotype. The chain uses TRBV28 and TRBJ2-3, with 7 bases that match TRBD2. The CDR3 has 15 residues. Germline trimming cut 2 bases from V and 2 bases from J; bases unmatched to any gene: 4. Germline lookup yields CDR1 MDHEN and CDR2 SYDVKM. The CDR3 loop reads CASSLVGGYTDTQYF. DNA of the CDR3: TGTGCCAGCAGTTTAGTGGGGGGGTACACAGATACGCAGTATTTT.